Listed below are T cell receptor beta chains from one sample, sequenced in a study of blood T cells in healthy people across ages. TCRdb re-derived calls from the 5' RACE reads in MiXCR, one entry per CDR3 protein. The data hold 750,000 to 850,000 distinct CDR3 sequences, with about 25% observed a single time. These sequences were also reported in another study, on T cells of mothers and their children.

The source material was blood. Source of these receptors: a boy aged 5-17 years in good health. Both conserved end residues are part of each CDR3. A D gene is named only where the DNA matches it firmly. Where a row states a size, it is once, few, many or the class of an expanded clone; other rows omit it.

j_call	d_call	v_call	clone_size	cdr3_nt	cdr3_aa
TRBJ1-5	-	TRBV6-6	few	TGTGCCAGCAGTTACTCAGAGGGGGGCGATCAGCCCCAGCATTTT	CASSYSEGGDQPQHF
TRBJ2-5	-	TRBV28	-	TGTGCCAGCAGCCTAGGGGTTTCGGACCAAGAGACCCAGTACTTC	CASSLGVSDQETQYF
TRBJ2-7	TRBD1	TRBV6-2/TRBV6-3	few	TGTGCCAGCGTCGGGCCCGGGACAGGGGGCTACGAGCAGTACTTC	CASVGPGTGGYEQYF
TRBJ1-2	-	TRBV28	few	TGTGCCAGCTTCCCCGGGGGGCCCCACTATGGCTACACCTTC	CASFPGGPHYGYTF
TRBJ2-1	TRBD2	TRBV4-1	-	TGCGCCAGCAGCCATTTCGGGACTAGCGGGAGTTCTGAGCAGTTCTTC	CASSHFGTSGSSEQFF
TRBJ2-7	TRBD2	TRBV6-1	-	TGTGCCAGCAGTGCTCGGGGGGACTCCTACGAGCAGTACTTC	CASSARGDSYEQYF
TRBJ2-2	-	TRBV29-1	-	TGCAGCGTTGAGGGGCGGGGGAACACCGGGGAGCTGTTTTTT	CSVEGRGNTGELFF
TRBJ1-5	-	TRBV28	-	TGTGCCAGCAGGGAGACTCTCTATAGCAATCAGCCCCAGCATTTT	CASRETLYSNQPQHF
TRBJ1-5	-	TRBV6-6	-	TGTGCCAGCCTCACGGGGGGGACCACGGGGCAGCCCCAGCATTTT	CASLTGGTTGQPQHF
TRBJ2-5	TRBD1	TRBV5-1	few	TGCGCCAGCTTACCGGGACAGAGTCAAGAGACCCAGTACTTC	CASLPGQSQETQYF
TRBJ1-2	-	TRBV27	-	TGTGCCAGCAGTCCCTCAGGGGTTAAGAGCTACACCTTC	CASSPSGVKSYTF
TRBJ2-1	-	TRBV5-1	few	TGCGCCAGCAGCTTGGGAGGTGGGGCGGATGGATCCTACAATGAGCAGTTCTTC	CASSLGGGADGSYNEQFF
TRBJ2-1	-	TRBV15	-	TGTGCCACCAGCAGACCCGAAGCGACTAATGAGCAGTTCTTC	CATSRPEATNEQFF
TRBJ1-5	-	TRBV15	-	TGTGCCACCAGCAGAGATCGACCGGGTGTTGGACAGCCCCAGCATTTT	CATSRDRPGVGQPQHF
TRBJ2-2	-	TRBV18	-	TGTGCCAGCTCACCACCGTACGTGAGGGACACCGGGGAGCTGTTTTTT	CASSPPYVRDTGELFF
TRBJ2-7	TRBD2	TRBV3-1	few	TGTGCCAGCAGCCAAAGGACTAGCGGTACAGCCTACGAGCAGTACTTC	CASSQRTSGTAYEQYF
TRBJ1-1	TRBD1	TRBV6-5	few	TGTGCCAGCAGAACGACAGGGTTCCACACTGAAGCTTTCTTT	CASRTTGFHTEAFF
TRBJ1-4	-	TRBV6-5	many	TGTGCCAGCAGTAAGGACCCCGCAACTAATGAAAAACTGTTTTTT	CASSKDPATNEKLFF
TRBJ2-5	-	TRBV7-7	few	TGTGCTAGCAGCTTGGCAGGGGCGAAAGAGACCCAGTACTTC	CASSLAGAKETQYF
TRBJ1-4	-	TRBV5-1	-	TGCGCCAGCAGCTTGGCCAACAGGGAAAATGAAAAACTGTTTTTT	CASSLANRENEKLFF
TRBJ1-5	-	TRBV4-1	-	TGCGCCAGCAGCCTCACAGGTCCCTCTAGCGATCAGCCCCAGCATTTT	CASSLTGPSSDQPQHF
TRBJ2-7	-	TRBV7-2	few	TGTGCCAGCAGGTCGACATCCACCTACGAGCAGTACTTC	CASRSTSTYEQYF
TRBJ2-7	TRBD1	TRBV10-3	-	TGTGCCATCAGCCGAGGACAGGGGGCGGACGAGCAGTACTTC	CAISRGQGADEQYF
TRBJ2-3	TRBD1	TRBV29-1	-	TGCAGCGTAACAGGACAGGGGGCCACAGATACGCAGTATTTT	CSVTGQGATDTQYF
TRBJ2-7	-	TRBV7-9	-	TGTGCCAGCAGCTTAAGAGGGGAATACGAGCAGTACTTC	CASSLRGEYEQYF
TRBJ1-5	-	TRBV7-9	few	TGTGCCAGCAGCCTAGGGACCGATCAGCCCCAGCATTTT	CASSLGTDQPQHF
TRBJ1-1	-	TRBV20-1	-	TGCAGTGCCACACAAGACAACCCTGAAGCTTTCTTT	CSATQDNPEAFF
TRBJ2-5	TRBD2	TRBV18	-	TGTGCCAGCGCACCGCCTCTAGCGGGAAATGAGCAGTACTTC	CASAPPLAGNEQYF
TRBJ2-7	-	TRBV29-1	-	TGCAGCGTGTGGGGTGTCTCCTACGAGCAGTACTTC	CSVWGVSYEQYF
TRBJ1-6	-	TRBV7-2	few	TGTGCCAGCAGCCCGTCGGATTCACCCCTCCACTTT	CASSPSDSPLHF
TRBJ1-1	TRBD1	TRBV5-1	-	TGCGCCAGCAGCCCGGGGACAGGCCTTGAAGCTTTCTTT	CASSPGTGLEAFF
TRBJ1-2	-	TRBV4-2	-	TGTGCCAGCCGGGCCTCGCAGGGAACTAACTATGGCTACACCTTC	CASRASQGTNYGYTF
TRBJ2-3	-	TRBV20-1	-	TGCAGTGCTACTCTGCGGGTTAGCACAGATACGCAGTATTTT	CSATLRVSTDTQYF
TRBJ2-7	TRBD1	TRBV5-5	-	TGTGCCAGCAGCCATGACAGGGCAGCCTCCTACGAGCAGTACTTC	CASSHDRAASYEQYF
TRBJ1-3	-	TRBV7-2	-	TGTGCCAGCAGCTTAGTCGTTGGGGGTGGGAGCCGAAACACCATATATTTT	CASSLVVGGGSRNTIYF
TRBJ2-1	-	TRBV30	-	TGTGCCTGGAGTGTAAACGACTTCGCGACCTACAATGAGCAGTTCTTC	CAWSVNDFATYNEQFF
TRBJ1-5	-	TRBV12-3/TRBV12-4	-	TGTGCCAGCTCCAAGGAGGGTTTCAATCAGCCCCAGCATTTT	CASSKEGFNQPQHF
TRBJ2-3	-	TRBV24-1	few	TGTGCCACCAGTCACACGGGCAGGGCCCACTCAGATACGCAGTATTTT	CATSHTGRAHSDTQYF
TRBJ2-7	-	TRBV3-1	-	TGTGCCAGCAGCCACGTGGCAAGGGGCGGCGAGCAGTACTTC	CASSHVARGGEQYF
TRBJ2-7	-	TRBV28	-	TGTGCCAGCGGCTTCACAGGGCCCTACGAGCAGTACTTC	CASGFTGPYEQYF
TRBJ2-7	-	TRBV7-9	-	TGTGCCAGCAGCTTCGAGGGGCCCAACGAGCAGTACTTC	CASSFEGPNEQYF
TRBJ1-2	-	TRBV11-2	few	TGTGCCAGCAGCCCGCGTGAGGGGCAGTTTAACTATGGCTACACCTTC	CASSPREGQFNYGYTF